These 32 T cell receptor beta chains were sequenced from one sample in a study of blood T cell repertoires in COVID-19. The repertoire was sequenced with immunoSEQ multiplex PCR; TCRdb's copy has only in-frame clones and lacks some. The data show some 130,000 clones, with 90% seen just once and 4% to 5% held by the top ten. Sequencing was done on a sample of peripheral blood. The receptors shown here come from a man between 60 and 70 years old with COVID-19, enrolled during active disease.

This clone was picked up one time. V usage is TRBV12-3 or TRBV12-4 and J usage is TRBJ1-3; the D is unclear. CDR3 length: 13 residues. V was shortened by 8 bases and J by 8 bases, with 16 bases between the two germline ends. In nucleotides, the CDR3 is TGTGCCAGCTCCTTGGGTCGGGAGGACACCATATATTTT. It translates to CASSLGREDTIYF.

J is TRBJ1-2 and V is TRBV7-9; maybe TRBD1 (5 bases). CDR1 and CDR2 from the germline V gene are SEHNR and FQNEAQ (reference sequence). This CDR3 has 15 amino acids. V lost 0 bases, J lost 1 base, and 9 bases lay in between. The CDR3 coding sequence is TGTGCCAGCAGCTTAGCGGGCGACAGTAACTATGGCTACACCTTC. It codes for CASSLAGDSNYGYTF.

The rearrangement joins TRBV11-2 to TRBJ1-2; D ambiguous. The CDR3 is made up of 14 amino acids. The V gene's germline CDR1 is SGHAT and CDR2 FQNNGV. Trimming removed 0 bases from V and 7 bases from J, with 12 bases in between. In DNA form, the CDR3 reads TGTGCCAGCAGCTTAGATTTCTTGCTATTTGGCTACACCTTC. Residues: CASSLDFLLFGYTF.

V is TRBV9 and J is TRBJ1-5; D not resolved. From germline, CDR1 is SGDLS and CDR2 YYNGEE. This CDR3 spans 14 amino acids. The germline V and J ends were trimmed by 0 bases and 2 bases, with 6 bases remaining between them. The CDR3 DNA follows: TGTGCCAGCAGCGTAGGTACAGGCAATCAGCCCCAGCATTTT. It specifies CASSVGTGNQPQHF. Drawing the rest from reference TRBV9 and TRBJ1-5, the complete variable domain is DSGVTQTPKHLITATGQRVTLRCSPRSGDLSVYWYQQSLDQGLQFLIQYYNGEERAKGNILERFSAQQFPDLHSELNLSSLELGDSALYFCASSVGTGNQPQHFGDGTRLSIL.

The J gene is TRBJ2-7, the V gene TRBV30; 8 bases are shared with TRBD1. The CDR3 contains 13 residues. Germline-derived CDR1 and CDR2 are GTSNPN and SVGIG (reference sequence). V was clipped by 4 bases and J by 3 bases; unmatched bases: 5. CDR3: CAWNKDRDYEQYF. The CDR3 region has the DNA TGTGCCTGGAACAAGGACAGGGACTACGAGCAGTACTTC.

The CDR3 loop reads CASSLEARATSYNEQFF. As DNA, the CDR3 is TGTGCCAGCAGCTTAGAGGCGCGGGCCACCTCCTACAATGAGCAGTTCTTC. The rearrangement links TRBV7-8 to TRBJ2-1; D perhaps matches TRBD2 (5 bases). The CDR3 is made up of 17 amino acids. The V end lost 1 base, the J end lost 0 bases, and 13 bases lay between the germline ends. From germline, CDR1 is SGHVS and CDR2 FQNEAQ.

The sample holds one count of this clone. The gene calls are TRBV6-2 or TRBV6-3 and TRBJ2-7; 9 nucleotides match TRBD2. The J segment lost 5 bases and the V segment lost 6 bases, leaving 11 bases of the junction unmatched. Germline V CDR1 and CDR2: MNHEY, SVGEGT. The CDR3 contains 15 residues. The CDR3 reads CASSPTMSSGDEQYF. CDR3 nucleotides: TGTGCCAGCAGCCCCACCATGTCTAGCGGGGACGAGCAGTACTTC.

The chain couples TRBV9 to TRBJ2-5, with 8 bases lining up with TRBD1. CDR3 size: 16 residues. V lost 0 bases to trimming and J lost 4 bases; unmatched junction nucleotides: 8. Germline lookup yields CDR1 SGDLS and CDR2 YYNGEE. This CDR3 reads CASSVGPGGAPETQYF. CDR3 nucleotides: TGTGCCAGCAGCGTAGGGCCAGGGGGCGCCCCAGAGACCCAGTACTTC.

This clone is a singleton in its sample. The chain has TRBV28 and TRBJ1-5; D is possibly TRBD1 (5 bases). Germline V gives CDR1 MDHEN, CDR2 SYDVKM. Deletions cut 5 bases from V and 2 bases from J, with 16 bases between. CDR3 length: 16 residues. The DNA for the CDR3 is TGTGCCAGCAGTCCGGGGGGGAGCGTTGGCAATCAGCCCCAGCATTTT. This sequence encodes CASSPGGSVGNQPQHF.

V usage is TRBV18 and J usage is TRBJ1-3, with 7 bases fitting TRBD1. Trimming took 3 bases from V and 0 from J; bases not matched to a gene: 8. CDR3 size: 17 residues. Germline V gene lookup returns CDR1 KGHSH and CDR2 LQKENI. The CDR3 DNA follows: TGTGCCAGCTCACCGCGACAGGGCGACTTCTCTGGAAACACCATATATTTT. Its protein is CASSPRQGDFSGNTIYF. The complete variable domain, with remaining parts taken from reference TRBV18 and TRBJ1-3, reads NAGVMQNPRHLVRRRGQEARLRCSPMKGHSHVYWYRQLPEEGLKFMVYLQKENIIDESGMPKERFSAEFPKEGPSILRIQQVVRGDSAAYFCASSPRQGDFSGNTIYFGEGSWLTVV.

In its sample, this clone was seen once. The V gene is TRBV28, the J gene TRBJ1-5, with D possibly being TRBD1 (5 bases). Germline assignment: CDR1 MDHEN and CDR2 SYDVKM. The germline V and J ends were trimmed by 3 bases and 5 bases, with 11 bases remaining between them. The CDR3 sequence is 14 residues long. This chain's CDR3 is CASSFVRADQPQHF. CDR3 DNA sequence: TGTGCCAGCAGTTTTGTCAGGGCTGATCAGCCCCAGCATTTT.

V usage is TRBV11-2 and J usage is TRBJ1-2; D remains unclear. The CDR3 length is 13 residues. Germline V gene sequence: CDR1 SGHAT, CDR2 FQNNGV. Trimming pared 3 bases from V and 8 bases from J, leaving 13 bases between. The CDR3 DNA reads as TGTGCCAGCAGCTTTTCGGAGCGCGGGGGCTACACCTTC. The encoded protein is CASSFSERGGYTF.

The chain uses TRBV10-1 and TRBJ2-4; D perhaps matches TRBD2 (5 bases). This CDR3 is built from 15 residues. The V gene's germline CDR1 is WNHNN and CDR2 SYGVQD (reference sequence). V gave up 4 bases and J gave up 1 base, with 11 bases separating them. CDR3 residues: CASSGSSGAKNIQYF. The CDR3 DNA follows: TGCGCCAGCAGTGGCTCGTCGGGGGCCAAAAACATTCAGTACTTC.

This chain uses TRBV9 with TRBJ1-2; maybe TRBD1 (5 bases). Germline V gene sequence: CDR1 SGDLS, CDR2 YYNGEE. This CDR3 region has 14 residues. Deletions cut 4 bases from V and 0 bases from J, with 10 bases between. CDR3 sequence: CASSPGSTNYGYTF. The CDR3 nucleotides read TGTGCCAGCAGCCCAGGGTCGACTAACTATGGCTACACCTTC.

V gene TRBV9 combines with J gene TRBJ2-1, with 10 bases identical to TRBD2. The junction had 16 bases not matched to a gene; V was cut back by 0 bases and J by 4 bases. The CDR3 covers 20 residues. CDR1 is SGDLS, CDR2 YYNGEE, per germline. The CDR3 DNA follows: TGTGCCAGCAGCGTAGCCCCGTTCCAGCGGGAGGGCCGGGGGTACAATGAGCAGTTCTTC. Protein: CASSVAPFQREGRGYNEQFF.

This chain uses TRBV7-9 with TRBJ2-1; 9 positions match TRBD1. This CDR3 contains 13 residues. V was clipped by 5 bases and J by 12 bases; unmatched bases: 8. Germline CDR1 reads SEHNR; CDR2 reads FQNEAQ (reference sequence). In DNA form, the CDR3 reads TGTGCCAGCAGCCCGGGAATGGACAGGGGGCAGTTCTTC. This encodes CASSPGMDRGQFF.

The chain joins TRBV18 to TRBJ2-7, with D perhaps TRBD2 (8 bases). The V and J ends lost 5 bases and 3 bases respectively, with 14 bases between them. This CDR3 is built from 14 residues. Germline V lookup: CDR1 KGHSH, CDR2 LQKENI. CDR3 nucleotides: TGTGCCAGCTCAGCGGGGGGACAGTTCTACGAGCAGTACTTC. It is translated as CASSAGGQFYEQYF.

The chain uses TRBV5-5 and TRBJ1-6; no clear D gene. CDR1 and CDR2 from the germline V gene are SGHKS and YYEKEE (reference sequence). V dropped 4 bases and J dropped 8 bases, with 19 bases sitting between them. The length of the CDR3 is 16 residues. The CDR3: CASSPWEGRVDSPLHF. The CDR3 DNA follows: TGTGCCAGCAGCCCCTGGGAGGGTAGAGTTGATTCACCCCTCCACTTT.

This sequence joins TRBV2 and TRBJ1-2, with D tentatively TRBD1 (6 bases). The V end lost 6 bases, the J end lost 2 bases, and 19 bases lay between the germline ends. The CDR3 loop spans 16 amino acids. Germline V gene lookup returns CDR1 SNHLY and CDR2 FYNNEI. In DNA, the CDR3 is TGTGCCAGCAGGAAACAGGGTACGGGTCCCAACTATGGCTACACCTTC. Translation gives CASRKQGTGPNYGYTF. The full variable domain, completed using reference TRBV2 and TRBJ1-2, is EPEVTQTPSHQVTQMGQEVILRCVPISNHLYFYWYRQILGQKVEFLVSFYNNEISEKSEIFDDQFSVERPDGSNFTLKIRSTKLEDSAMYFCASRKQGTGPNYGYTFGSGTRLTVV.

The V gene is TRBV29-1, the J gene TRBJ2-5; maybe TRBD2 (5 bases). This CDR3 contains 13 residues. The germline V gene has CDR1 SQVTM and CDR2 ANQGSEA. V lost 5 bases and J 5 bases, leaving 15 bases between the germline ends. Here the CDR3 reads CSVLVLPGETQYF. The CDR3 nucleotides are TGCAGCGTTCTGGTCTTACCGGGGGAGACCCAGTACTTC.

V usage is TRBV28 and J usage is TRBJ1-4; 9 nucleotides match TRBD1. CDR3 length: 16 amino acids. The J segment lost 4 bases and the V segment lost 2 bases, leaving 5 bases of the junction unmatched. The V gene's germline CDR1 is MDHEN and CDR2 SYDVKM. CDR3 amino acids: CASSLPPGQGNEKLFF. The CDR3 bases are TGTGCCAGCAGTTTACCCCCGGGACAGGGTAATGAAAAACTGTTTTTT.

The CDR3 protein is CSVAGTGETQYF. CDR3 bases: TGCAGCGTTGCTGGGACAGGGGAGACCCAGTACTTC. This rearrangement joins TRBV29-1 to TRBJ2-5, with 9 positions matching TRBD1. This CDR3 has 12 residues. With 4 bases clipped from V and 5 bases from J, the junction kept 2 bases outside the gene matches. Looked up from germline, CDR1 is SQVTM and CDR2 is ANQGSEA.

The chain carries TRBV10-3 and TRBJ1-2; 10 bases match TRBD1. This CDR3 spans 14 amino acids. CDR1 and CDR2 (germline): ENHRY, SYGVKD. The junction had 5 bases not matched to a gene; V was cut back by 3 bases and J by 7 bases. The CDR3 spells CAISDGTGVGGYTF. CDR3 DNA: TGTGCCATCAGTGATGGGACAGGGGTTGGTGGCTACACCTTC.

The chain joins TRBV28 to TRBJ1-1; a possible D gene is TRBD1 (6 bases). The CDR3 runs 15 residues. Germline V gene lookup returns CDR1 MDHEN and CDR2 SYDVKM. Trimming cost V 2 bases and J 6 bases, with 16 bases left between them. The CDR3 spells CASSLKGGGWPEAFF. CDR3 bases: TGTGCCAGCAGTTTAAAAGGGGGAGGGTGGCCTGAAGCTTTCTTT.

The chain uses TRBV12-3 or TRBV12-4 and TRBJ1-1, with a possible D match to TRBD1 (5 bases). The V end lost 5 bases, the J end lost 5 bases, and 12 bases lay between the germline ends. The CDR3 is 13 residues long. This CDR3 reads CASSGPGVTEAFF. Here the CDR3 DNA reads TGTGCCAGCAGTGGTCCGGGGGTTACTGAAGCTTTCTTT.

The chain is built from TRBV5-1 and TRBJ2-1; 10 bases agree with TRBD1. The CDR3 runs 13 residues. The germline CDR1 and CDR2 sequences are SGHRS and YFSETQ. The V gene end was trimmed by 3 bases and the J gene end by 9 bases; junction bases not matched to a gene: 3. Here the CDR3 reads CASSWGQGSEQFF. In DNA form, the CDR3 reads TGCGCCAGCAGCTGGGGACAGGGGAGTGAGCAGTTCTTC.

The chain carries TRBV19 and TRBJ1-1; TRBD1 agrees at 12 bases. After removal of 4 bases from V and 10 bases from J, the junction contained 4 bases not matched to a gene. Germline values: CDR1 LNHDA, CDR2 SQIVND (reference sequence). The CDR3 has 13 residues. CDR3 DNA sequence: TGTGCCAGTAGTACCGGGACAGGGGGCCGAGCTTTCTTT. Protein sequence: CASSTGTGGRAFF.

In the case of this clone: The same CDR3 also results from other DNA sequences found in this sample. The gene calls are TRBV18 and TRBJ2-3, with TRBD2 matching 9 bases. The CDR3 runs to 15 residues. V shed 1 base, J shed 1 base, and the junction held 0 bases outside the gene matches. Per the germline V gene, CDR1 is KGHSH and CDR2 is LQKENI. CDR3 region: CASSPRTSGTDTQYF. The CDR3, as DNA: TGTGCCAGCTCACCACGGACTAGCGGCACAGATACGCAGTATTTT.

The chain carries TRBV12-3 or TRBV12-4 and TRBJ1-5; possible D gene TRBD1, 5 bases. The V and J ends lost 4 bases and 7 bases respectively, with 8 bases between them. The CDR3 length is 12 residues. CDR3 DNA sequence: TGTGCCAGCAGTTCGGGGGAACAGCCCCAGCATTTT. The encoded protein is CASSSGEQPQHF.

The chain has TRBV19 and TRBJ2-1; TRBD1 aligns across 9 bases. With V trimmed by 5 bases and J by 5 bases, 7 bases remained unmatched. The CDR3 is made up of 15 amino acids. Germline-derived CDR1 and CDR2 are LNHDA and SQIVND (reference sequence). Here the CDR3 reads CASSPRGQGNNEQFF. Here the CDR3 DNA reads TGTGCCAGTAGTCCTCGGGGACAGGGCAACAATGAGCAGTTCTTC. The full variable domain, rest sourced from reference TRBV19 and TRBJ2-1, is DGGITQSPKYLFRKEGQNVTLSCEQNLNHDAMYWYRQDPGQGLRLIYYSQIVNDFQKGDIAEGYSVSREKKESFPLTVTSAQKNPTAFYLCASSPRGQGNNEQFFGPGTRLTVL.

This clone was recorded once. Here the CDR3 reads CASSLQLALRNEQFF. The CDR3 nucleotides are TGTGCCAGCAGCCTACAACTAGCGTTGAGAAATGAGCAGTTCTTC. V and J are TRBV5-4 and TRBJ2-1; 7 bases align to TRBD2. The J segment lost 7 bases and the V segment lost 4 bases, leaving 11 bases of the junction unmatched. Germline-derived CDR1 and CDR2 are SGHNT and YYREEE (reference sequence). This CDR3 region has 15 residues.

CDR3 coding DNA: TGTGCCAGCTCACCAACTAGCGGGAGCGTCGCAGATACGCAGTATTTT. This gives the protein CASSPTSGSVADTQYF. This chain links TRBV18 with TRBJ2-3; the match to TRBD2 covers 11 bases. This CDR3 spans 16 amino acids. Germline values: CDR1 KGHSH, CDR2 LQKENI. Trimming took 2 bases from V and 4 from J; bases not matched to a gene: 5.